The present T cell receptor (beta chain) was sequenced within a study of technical replicates of blood from a handful of donors. The V gene lost 0 bases and the J gene lost 2 bases, with 11 bases spanning the gap. The CDR3 has 15 amino acids. Germline V lookup: CDR1 SEHNR, CDR2 FQNEAQ (reference sequence). Sequencing used immunoSEQ multiplex PCR; TCRdb keeps in-frame clones, though not all of them. The sample records tens of thousands of clones, roughly 98% being singletons. This receptor was obtained from a human donor in good health. This rearrangement joins TRBV7-9 to TRBJ2-7, with TRBD2 as a possible D gene (6 bases). What was sequenced was T cells isolated from PBMCs. CDR3 protein: CASSLALPSAYEQYF. The DNA for the CDR3 is TGTGCCAGCAGCTTAGCGCTTCCTAGCGCCTACGAGCAGTACTTC.